This TCR beta chain was documented in a study of CD8 T cells in ankylosing spondylitis (dated by TCRdb to about 2017). As for the study more broadly: To find TCR variants linked to disease, the study profiled T cell receptor beta repertoires in ankylosing spondylitis patients and healthy donors. In total, the full study cohort was made up of some 110 healthy donors and 25 to 30 ankylosing spondylitis patients. Samples of peripheral blood were taken, and for ankylosing spondylitis patients, synovial fluid was collected as well.

The CDR3 starts with the cysteine, ends with the phenylalanine, and has 16 residues. The kept DNA is CDR3 alone, 48 bases in frame from the first base. V loses 1 base of germline sequence and J loses 1 base, and the interval between the two ends is 12 bases. Taken from the germline V gene, the CDR1 and CDR2 loops are SGHNT and YENEEA. Findings and caveats that apply to the study as a whole: A TCR beta motif made up of fewer than 10 highly homologous amino acid variants appeared to be characteristic of blood from ankylosing spondylitis patients. Some motif variants had previously been reported in the synovial fluid and blood of reactive arthritis patients, which suggests shared mechanisms of disease initiation. The disease-linked clones were reported as significantly enriched in matched synovial fluid samples from ankylosing spondylitis patients. A CD8+ phenotype was shown by the disease-linked clones, which were found at relatively low frequencies in peripheral blood.

Concerning this clonotype itself: Which antigen it targets is not known. No clone much larger than this one lies a single base away; base qualities are absent.

The sequencer listed for this sample is Illumina HiSeq 2500. TCR beta libraries were prepared by quantitative 5'-RACE with molecular barcodes. The authors' analysis ran thus. To identify disease-linked TCR variants, a new computational method was used, one built on a probabilistic model of VDJ rearrangement. TCRdb reanalyzed the raw reads on its own, using fastp at Q25 for trimming and MiXCR for clone calling, and kept in-frame beta chains. Under each unique CDR3 protein, matching rows form one entry showing the most common genes and DNA. TCRdb, rather than the study authors, made the V and J calls. The sample yields about 220,000 distinct CDR3 sequences; around 7.9% were counted once. Together, the top ten hold 13% to 15% of the sample.

This receptor was identified in a male donor with ankylosing spondylitis. The chain is assembled from TRBV11-3 and TRBJ2-3, and possibly TRBD1, on 5 matching bases. Source material: blood, either unsorted or a sorted T cell fraction (not recorded which). The DNA sequence is TGTGCCAGCAGCTTAGGGGGTATAGGGGGCACAGATACGCAGTATTTT. The resulting protein is CASSLGGIGGTDTQYF.